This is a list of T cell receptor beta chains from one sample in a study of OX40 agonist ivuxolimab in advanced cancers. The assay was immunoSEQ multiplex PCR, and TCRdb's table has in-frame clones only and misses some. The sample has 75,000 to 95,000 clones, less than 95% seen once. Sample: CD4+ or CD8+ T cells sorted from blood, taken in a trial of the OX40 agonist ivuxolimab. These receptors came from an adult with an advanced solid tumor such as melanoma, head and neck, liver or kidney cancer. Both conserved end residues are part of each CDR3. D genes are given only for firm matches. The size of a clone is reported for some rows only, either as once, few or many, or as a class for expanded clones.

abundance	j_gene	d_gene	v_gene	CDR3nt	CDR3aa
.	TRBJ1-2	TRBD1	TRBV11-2	TGTGCCAGCAGCTCTTCAGGGGGAGGTAGCTATGGCTACACCTTC	CASSSSGGGSYGYTF
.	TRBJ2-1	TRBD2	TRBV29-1	TGCGGGAGCGGGGATAACAATGAGCAGTTCTTC	CGSGDNNEQFF
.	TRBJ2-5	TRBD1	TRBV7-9	TGTGCCAGCAGCCCCCCGGGACAGGGGGCAGGGACCCAGTACTTC	CASSPPGQGAGTQYF
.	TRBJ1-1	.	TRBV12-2	TGTGCAAGTCGCTTAGGAAAGGCAGACCCGAGTCGGAGGACTGAAGCTTTCTTT	CASRLGKADPSRRTEAFF
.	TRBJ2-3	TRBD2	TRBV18	TGTGCCAGCTCACCACCTCCAGCGGGGGGCCCAGATACGCAGTATTTT	CASSPPPAGGPDTQYF
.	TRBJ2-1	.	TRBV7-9	TGTGCCAGCAGCTTACCGTTTCCACTGTTCTTC	CASSLPFPLFF
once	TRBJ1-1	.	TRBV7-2	TGTGCCAGCAGCTTAGCGGACAGAATGAACACTGAAGCTTTCTTT	CASSLADRMNTEAFF
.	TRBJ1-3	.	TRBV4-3	TGCGCCAGCAGCCAAGATGGAGAGGCAGCCTGGAACACCATATATTTT	CASSQDGEAAWNTIYF
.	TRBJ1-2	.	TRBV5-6	TGTGCCAGCAGCTTCAGGGACGGCTACACCTTC	CASSFRDGYTF
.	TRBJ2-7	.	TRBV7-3	TGTGCCAGCAGCTTATTAGGGGGGAGCGACGAGCAGTACTTC	CASSLLGGSDEQYF
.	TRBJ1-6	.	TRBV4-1	TGCGCCAGCAGCCAAGTCCGGCAGGGAGGGTCACCCCTCCACTTT	CASSQVRQGGSPLHF
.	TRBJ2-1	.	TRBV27	TGTGCCAGCAGTCTACGGACGACCTACAATGAGCAGTTCTTC	CASSLRTTYNEQFF
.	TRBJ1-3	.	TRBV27	TGTGCCAGCAGTGACAGGCGCTCTGGAAACACCATATATTTT	CASSDRRSGNTIYF
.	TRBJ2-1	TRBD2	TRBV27	TGTGCCAGCAGTTTATCGCGGGGGGGCCAATCTGAGCAGTTCTTC	CASSLSRGGQSEQFF
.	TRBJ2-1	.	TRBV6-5	TGTGCCAGCAGTTTGGCCGCATACAATGAGCAGTTCTTC	CASSLAAYNEQFF
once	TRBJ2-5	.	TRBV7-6	TGTGCCAGCAGCCCGGAGGGTCAAGAGACCCAGTACTTC	CASSPEGQETQYF
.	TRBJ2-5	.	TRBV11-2	TGTGCCAGCAGCTTAGGGGCTAAGACCCAGTACTTC	CASSLGAKTQYF
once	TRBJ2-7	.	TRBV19	TGTGCCAGTAGTATAGGGGGACATCTAGCGTACGAGCAGTACTTC	CASSIGGHLAYEQYF
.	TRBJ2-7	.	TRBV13	TGTGCCAGCAGCTTAGTTACTAGGTCCTACGAGCAGTACTTC	CASSLVTRSYEQYF
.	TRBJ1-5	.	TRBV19	TGTGCCAGTAGCCTCACGGGGGTTCAGCCCCAGCATTTT	CASSLTGVQPQHF
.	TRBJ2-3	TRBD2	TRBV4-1	TGCGCCAGCAGCGAAGCGGGGGGCGTAGATACGCAGTATTTT	CASSEAGGVDTQYF
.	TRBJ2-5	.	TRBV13	TGTGCCAGCAGCTCCCCCCCTACAGGGTTGGAGACCCAGTACTTC	CASSSPPTGLETQYF
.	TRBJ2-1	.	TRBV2	TGTGCCAGCAGTGATCTTGGGACTCTGAGCTCCTACAATGAGCAGTTCTTC	CASSDLGTLSSYNEQFF
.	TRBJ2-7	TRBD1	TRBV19	TGTGCCAGTAGTAGTCCGGGGACAGGGATCTACGAGCAGTACTTC	CASSSPGTGIYEQYF
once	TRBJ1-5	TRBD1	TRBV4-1	TGCGCCAGCAGCCCTTCCTCGGGACAGGGGGCGGGAGATTTTCAGCCCCAGCATTTT	CASSPSSGQGAGDFQPQHF
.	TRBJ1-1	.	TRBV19	TGTGCCAGTAGTATCCCCACCACTGAAGCTTTCTTT	CASSIPTTEAFF
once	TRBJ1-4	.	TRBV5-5	TGTGCCAGCAGCGCCGGGATGACACCGAGCAATGAAAAACTGTTTTTT	CASSAGMTPSNEKLFF
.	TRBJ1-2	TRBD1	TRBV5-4	TGTGCCAGCAGCTTGGCCAGGACAGGCTATGGCTACACCTTC	CASSLARTGYGYTF
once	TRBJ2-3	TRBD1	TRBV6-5	TGTGCCAGCAGTCCCGGGACAGAGGGGGATGATACGCAGTATTTT	CASSPGTEGDDTQYF
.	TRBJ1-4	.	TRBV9	TGTGCCAGCAGCGCGTCGGGAGCAACTAATGAAAAACTGTTTTTT	CASSASGATNEKLFF
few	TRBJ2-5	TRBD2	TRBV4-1	TGCGCCAGCAGCCAAGCGTCTAGCGGGGTGGAGACCCAGTACTTC	CASSQASSGVETQYF
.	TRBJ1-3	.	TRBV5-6	TGTGCCAGCAGCCCCGGGACCGATTCTCGGGGAAACACCATATATTTT	CASSPGTDSRGNTIYF
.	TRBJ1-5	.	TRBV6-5	TGTGCCTCGTGGGAAGGGCAATGGAATCAGCCCCAGCATTTT	CASWEGQWNQPQHF
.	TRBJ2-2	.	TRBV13	TGTGCCAGCAGCGCCCGGGACACCTACCTGAACACCGGGGAGCTGTTTTTT	CASSARDTYLNTGELFF
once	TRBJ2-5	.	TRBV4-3	TGCGCCAGCAGCCAAGAGAGGGGGGGGCAAGAGACCCAGTACTTC	CASSQERGGQETQYF
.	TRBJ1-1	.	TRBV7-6	TGTGCCAGCGGCTTCGGGGCTAACACTGAAGCTTTCTTT	CASGFGANTEAFF
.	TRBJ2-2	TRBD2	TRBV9	TGTGCCAGCAGCGTTAGCGGGGCAAACACCGGGGAGCTGTTTTTT	CASSVSGANTGELFF
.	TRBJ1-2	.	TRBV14	TGTGCCAGCGGCCACTATGGACCGGACGGTGGCTACACCTTC	CASGHYGPDGGYTF